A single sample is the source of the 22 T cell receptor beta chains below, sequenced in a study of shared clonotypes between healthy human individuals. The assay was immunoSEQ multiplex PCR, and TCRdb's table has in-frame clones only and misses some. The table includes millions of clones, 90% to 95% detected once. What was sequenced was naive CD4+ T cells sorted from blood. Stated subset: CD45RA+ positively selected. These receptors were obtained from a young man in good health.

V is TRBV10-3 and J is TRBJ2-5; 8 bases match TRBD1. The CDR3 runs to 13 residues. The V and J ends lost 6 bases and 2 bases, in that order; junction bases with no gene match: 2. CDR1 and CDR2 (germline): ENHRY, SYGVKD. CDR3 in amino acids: CAIRDREQETQYF. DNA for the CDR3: TGTGCCATCAGGGACAGGGAACAAGAGACCCAGTACTTC.

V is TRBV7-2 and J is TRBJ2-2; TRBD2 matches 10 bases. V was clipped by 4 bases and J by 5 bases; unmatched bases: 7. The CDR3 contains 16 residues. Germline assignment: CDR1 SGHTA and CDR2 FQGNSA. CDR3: CASSSKREGRTGELFF. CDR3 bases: TGTGCCAGCAGCTCCAAGCGGGAGGGGAGAACCGGGGAGCTGTTTTTT.

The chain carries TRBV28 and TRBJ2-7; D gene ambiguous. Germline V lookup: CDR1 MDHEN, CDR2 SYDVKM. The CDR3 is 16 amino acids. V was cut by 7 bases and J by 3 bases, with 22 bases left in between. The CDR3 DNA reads TGTGCCAGCAAACCCGAATGGTCACAGATTAACTACGAGCAGTACTTC. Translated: CASKPEWSQINYEQYF. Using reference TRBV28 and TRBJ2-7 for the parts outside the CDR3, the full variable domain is DVKVTQSSRYLVKRTGEKVFLECVQDMDHENMFWYRQDPGLGLRLIYFSYDVKMKEKGDIPEGYSVSREKKERFSLILESASTNQTSMYLCASKPEWSQINYEQYFGPGTRLTVT.

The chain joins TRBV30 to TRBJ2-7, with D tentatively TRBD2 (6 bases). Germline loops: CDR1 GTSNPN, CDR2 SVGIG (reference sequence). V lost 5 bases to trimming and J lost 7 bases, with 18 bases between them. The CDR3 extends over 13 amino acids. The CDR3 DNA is TGTGCCTGGTCCCGGGACTCCCCTTCTGAGCAGTACTTC. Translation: CAWSRDSPSEQYF.

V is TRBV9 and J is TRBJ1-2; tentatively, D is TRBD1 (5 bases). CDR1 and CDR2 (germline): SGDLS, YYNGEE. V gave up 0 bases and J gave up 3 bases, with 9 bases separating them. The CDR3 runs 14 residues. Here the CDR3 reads CASSVEEGYYGYTF. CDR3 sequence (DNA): TGTGCCAGCAGCGTAGAAGAGGGGTACTATGGCTACACCTTC.

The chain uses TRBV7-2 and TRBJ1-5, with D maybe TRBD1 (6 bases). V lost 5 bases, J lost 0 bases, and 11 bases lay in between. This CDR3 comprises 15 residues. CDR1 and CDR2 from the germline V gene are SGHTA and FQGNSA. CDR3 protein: CASSPGQDSNQPQHF. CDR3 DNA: TGTGCCAGCAGCCCGGGACAAGATAGCAATCAGCCCCAGCATTTT. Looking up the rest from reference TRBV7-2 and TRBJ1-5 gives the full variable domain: GAGVSQSPSNKVTEKGKDVELRCDPISGHTALYWYRQSLGQGLEFLIYFQGNSAPDKSGLPSDRFSAERTGGSVSTLTIQRTQQEDSAVYLCASSPGQDSNQPQHFGDGTRLSIL.

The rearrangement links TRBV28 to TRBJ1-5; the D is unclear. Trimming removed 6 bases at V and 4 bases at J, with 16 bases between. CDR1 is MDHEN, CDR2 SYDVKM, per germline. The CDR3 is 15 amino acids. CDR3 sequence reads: CASSFERATNQPQHF. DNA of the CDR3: TGTGCCAGCAGCTTCGAACGGGCTACTAATCAGCCCCAGCATTTT.

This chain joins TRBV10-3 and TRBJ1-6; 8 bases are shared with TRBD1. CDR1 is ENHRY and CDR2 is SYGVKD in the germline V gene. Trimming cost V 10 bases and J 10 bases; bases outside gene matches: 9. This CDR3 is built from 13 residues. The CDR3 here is CATTDRVESPLHF. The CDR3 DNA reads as TGTGCCACGACGGACAGGGTTGAATCACCCCTCCACTTT.

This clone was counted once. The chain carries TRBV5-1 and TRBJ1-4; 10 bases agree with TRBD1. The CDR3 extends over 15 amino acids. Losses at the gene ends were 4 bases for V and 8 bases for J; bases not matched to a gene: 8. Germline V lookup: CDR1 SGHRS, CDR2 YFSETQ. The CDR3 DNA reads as TGCGCCAGCAGCAGAAACCGGGACAGGGGAGAAAAACTGTTTTTT. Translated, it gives CASSRNRDRGEKLFF. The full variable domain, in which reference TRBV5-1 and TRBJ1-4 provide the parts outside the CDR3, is KAGVTQTPRYLIKTRGQQVTLSCSPISGHRSVSWYQQTPGQGLQFLFEYFSETQRNKGNFPGRFSGRQFSNSRSEMNVSTLELGDSALYLCASSRNRDRGEKLFFGSGTQLSVL.

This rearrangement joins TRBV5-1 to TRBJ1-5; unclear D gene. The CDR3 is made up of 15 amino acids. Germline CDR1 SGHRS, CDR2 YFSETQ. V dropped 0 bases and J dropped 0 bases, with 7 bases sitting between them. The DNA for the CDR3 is TGCGCCAGCAGCTTGGCCGGGATTAGCAATCAGCCCCAGCATTTT. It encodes CASSLAGISNQPQHF.

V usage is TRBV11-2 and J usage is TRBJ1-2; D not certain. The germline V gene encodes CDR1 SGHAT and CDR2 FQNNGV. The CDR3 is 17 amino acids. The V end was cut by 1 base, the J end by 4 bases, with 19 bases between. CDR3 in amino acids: CASSLAPGYPKVYGYTF. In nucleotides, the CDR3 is TGTGCCAGCAGCTTAGCACCCGGATATCCGAAAGTCTATGGCTACACCTTC. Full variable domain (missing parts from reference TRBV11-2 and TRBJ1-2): EAGVAQSPRYKIIEKRQSVAFWCNPISGHATLYWYQQILGQGPKLLIQFQNNGVVDDSQLPKDRFSAERLKGVDSTLKIQPAKLEDSAVYLCASSLAPGYPKVYGYTFGSGTRLTVV.

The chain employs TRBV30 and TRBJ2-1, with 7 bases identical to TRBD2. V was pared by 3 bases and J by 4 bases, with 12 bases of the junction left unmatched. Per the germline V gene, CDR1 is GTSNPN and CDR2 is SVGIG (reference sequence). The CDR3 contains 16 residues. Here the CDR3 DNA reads TGTGCCTGGAGGGCCCTACTAGCGCAACCTTACAATGAGCAGTTCTTC. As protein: CAWRALLAQPYNEQFF. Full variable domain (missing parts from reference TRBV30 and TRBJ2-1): SQTIHQWPATLVQPVGSPLSLECTVEGTSNPNLYWYRQAAGRGLQLLFYSVGIGQISSEVPQNLSASRPQDRQFILSSKKLLLSDSGFYLCAWRALLAQPYNEQFFGPGTRLTVL.

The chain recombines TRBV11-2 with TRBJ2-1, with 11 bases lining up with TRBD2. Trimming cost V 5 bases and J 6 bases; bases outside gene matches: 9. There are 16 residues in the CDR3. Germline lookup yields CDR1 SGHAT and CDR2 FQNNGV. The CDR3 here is CASSPVAGGSPNEQFF. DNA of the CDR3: TGTGCCAGCAGCCCAGTAGCGGGAGGGTCCCCCAATGAGCAGTTCTTC.

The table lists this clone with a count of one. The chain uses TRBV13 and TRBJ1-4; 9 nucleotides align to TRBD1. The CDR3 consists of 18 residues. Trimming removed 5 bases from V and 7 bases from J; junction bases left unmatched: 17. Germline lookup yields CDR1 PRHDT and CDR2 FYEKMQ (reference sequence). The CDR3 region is CASSQTGTGTEWGEKLFF. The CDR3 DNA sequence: TGTGCCAGCAGCCAAACCGGGACAGGGACGGAGTGGGGTGAAAAACTGTTTTTT.

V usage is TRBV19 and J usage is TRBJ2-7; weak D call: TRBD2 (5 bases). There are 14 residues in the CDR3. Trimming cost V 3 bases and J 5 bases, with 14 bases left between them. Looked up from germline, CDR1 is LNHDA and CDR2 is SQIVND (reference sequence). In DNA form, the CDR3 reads TGTGCCAGTAGTATCCGAGGGTCGAGGAACGAGCAGTACTTC. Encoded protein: CASSIRGSRNEQYF.

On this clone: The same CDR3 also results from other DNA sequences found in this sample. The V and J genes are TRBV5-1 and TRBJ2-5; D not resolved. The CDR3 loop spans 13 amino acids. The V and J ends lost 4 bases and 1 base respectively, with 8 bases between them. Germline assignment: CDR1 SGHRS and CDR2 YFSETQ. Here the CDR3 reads CASSLLGQETQYF. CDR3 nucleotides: TGCGCCAGCAGCCTTCTCGGCCAAGAGACCCAGTACTTC.

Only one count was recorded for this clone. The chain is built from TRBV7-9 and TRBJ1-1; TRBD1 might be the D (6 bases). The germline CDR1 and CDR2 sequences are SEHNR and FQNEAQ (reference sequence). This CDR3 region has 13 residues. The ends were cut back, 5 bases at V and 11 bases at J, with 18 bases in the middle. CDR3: CASSPGQGRRAFF. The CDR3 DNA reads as TGTGCCAGCAGCCCGGGGCAGGGGAGACGGGCTTTCTTT.

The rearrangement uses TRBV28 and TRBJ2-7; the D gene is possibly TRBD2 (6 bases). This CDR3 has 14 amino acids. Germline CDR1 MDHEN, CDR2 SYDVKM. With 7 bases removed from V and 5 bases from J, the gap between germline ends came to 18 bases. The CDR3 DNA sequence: TGTGCCAGCATGTCAATCGGGGGTAACCACGAGCAGTACTTC. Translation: CASMSIGGNHEQYF.

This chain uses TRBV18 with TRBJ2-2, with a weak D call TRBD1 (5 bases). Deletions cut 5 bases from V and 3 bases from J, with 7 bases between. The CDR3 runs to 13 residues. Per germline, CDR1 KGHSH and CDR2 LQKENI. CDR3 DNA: TGTGCCAGCTCAGAACAGGACACCGGGGAGCTGTTTTTT. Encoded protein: CASSEQDTGELFF.

CDR3 loop: CASGQGSGYGYTF. DNA of the CDR3: TGTGCCAGCGGACAGGGGTCTGGCTATGGCTACACCTTC. This rearrangement joins TRBV27 to TRBJ1-2; 9 bases agree with TRBD1. Germline V lookup: CDR1 MNHEY, CDR2 SMNVEV (reference sequence). This CDR3 has 13 residues. Unmatched junction bases numbered 5, after V lost 8 bases and J lost 4 bases.

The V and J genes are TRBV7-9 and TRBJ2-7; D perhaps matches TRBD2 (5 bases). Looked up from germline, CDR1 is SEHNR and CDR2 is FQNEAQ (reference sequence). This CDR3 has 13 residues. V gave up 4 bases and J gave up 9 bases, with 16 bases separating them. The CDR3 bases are TGTGCCAGCAGCTACCTCCCTCCGGGATTGCAGTACTTC. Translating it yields CASSYLPPGLQYF. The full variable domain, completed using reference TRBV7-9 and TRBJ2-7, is DTGVSQNPRHKITKRGQNVTFRCDPISEHNRLYWYRQTLGQGPEFLTYFQNEAQLEKSRLLSDRFSAERPKGSFSTLEIQRTEQGDSAMYLCASSYLPPGLQYFGPGTRLTVT.

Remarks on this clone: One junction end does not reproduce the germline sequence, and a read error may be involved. The CDR3 bases are TGTGCTAGCAGCTTCGGGACCACAGGGACCCAGTACTTC. This encodes CASSFGTTGTQYF. V and J are TRBV7-7 and TRBJ2-5; D tentatively fits TRBD1 or TRBD2 (5 bases each). Germline CDR1 and CDR2: SSHAT and FNYEAQ (reference sequence). The CDR3 spans 13 residues.